The TCR beta chain under discussion was sequenced for a study of cytomegalovirus exposure and HLA in healthy donors. With respect to this clone: Its antigen is unknown.

Use of 60 Vbeta and 13 Jbeta primers characterized the PCR. Here immunoSEQ multiplex PCR was the method, and the copy in TCRdb shows in-frame clones only, minus some. The sample has roughly 90,000 clones; 80% to 90% are singletons. Study-wide results and limits: Within the data, a cluster of highly shared sequence variants was likely a sequencing artifact. In an earlier analysis, productive rearrangement rates for most beta V segments clustered near 87% or 30%. An Asian-associated ancestry cluster reportedly showed fewer N-insertions than the roughly 600-donor mean in a later analysis.

This CDR3 region has 15 residues. Per germline, CDR1 MDHEN and CDR2 SYDVKM. Germline trimming cut 6 bases from V and 2 bases from J; bases unmatched to any gene: 7. V is TRBV28 and J is TRBJ2-4, with TRBD2 identical over 7 bases. This TCR derives from a man under 40 in good health and CMV-seropositive. Sequenced sample: PBMCs. The CDR3 spells CASSYYGRSKNIQYF. Written as DNA, the CDR3 is TGTGCCAGCAGCTATTACGGGAGGTCCAAAAACATTCAGTACTTC.